This T cell receptor beta chain was obtained from a study of blood T cell repertoires in COVID-19. Study in general: From the United States, Italy and Spain came samples of acute and convalescent COVID-19. Nucleic acid was either cDNA or gDNA, and it came from T cells, B-cell-depleted T cells, or PBMCs.

Authors' data handling: Reference gene primer amplification yielded estimated nucleated cell counts. Using immunoSEQ multiplex PCR, the repertoire was profiled, and TCRdb retains in-frame clones only, with some absent. That table furnishes V, J and clone size, whereas the DNA furnished D and trimming. Of roughly 150,000 clones in the sample, just under 85% were seen once. Germline V CDR1 and CDR2: SGHRS, YFSETQ. The CDR3 runs to 16 residues. Trimming removed 0 bases from V and 2 bases from J, with 12 bases in between. One Seattle source followed patients from active infection through their disease course.

The receptor's source is a woman aged 80 or over with COVID-19, enrolled during active disease. V gene TRBV5-1 combines with J gene TRBJ2-1, with D possibly matching TRBD2 (6 bases). The specimen was peripheral blood. CDR3 region: CASSLGASATYNEQFF. The CDR3 DNA sequence: TGCGCCAGCAGCTTGGGGGCTAGCGCAACCTACAATGAGCAGTTCTTC.